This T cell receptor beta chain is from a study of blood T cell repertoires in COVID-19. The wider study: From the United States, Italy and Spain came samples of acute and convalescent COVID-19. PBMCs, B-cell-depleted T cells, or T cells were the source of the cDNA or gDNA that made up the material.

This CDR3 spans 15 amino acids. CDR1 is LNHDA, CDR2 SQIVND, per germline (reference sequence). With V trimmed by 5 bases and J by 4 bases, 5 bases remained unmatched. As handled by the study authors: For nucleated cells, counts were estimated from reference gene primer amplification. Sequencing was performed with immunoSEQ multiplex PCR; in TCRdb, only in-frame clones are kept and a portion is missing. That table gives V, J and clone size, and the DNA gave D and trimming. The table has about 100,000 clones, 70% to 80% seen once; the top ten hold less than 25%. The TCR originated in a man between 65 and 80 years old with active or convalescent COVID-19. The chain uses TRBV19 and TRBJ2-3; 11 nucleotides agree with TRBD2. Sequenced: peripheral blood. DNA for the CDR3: TGTGCCAGTAGTGTTAGCGGGGGGGAGGCAGATACGCAGTATTTT. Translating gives CASSVSGGEADTQYF. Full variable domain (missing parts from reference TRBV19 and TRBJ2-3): DGGITQSPKYLFRKEGQNVTLSCEQNLNHDAMYWYRQDPGQGLRLIYYSQIVNDFQKGDIAEGYSVSREKKESFPLTVTSAQKNPTAFYLCASSVSGGEADTQYFGPGTRLTVL.